These 29 T cell receptor beta chains originate from one sample sequenced in a study of control samples from healthy donors and cancer patients. Here immunoSEQ multiplex PCR was the method, and the copy in TCRdb shows in-frame clones only, minus some. The data show 400,000 to 450,000 clones, with roughly 90% seen just once and over 5.5% held by the top ten. The specimen sequenced was PBMCs. The receptors come from a man aged 40-50 years with head and neck cancer.

V usage is TRBV27 and J usage is TRBJ2-7; 8 bases fit TRBD2. The CDR3 covers 14 residues. V was clipped by 5 bases and J by 3 bases; unmatched bases: 6. Germline V CDR1 and CDR2: MNHEY, SMNVEV (reference sequence). CDR3 nucleotides: TGTGCCAGCAGTCCCCCGGGGGGGCTCTACGAGCAGTACTTC. It specifies CASSPPGGLYEQYF.

This clone turned up a few times. The genes are TRBV5-4 and TRBJ2-5, with TRBD1 matching over 8 bases. Losses at the gene ends were 0 bases for V and 1 base for J; bases not matched to a gene: 5. Germline CDR1 is SGHNT and CDR2 is YYREEE (reference sequence). This CDR3 has 16 residues. This chain's CDR3 is CASSLVTGTGQETQYF. CDR3 bases: TGTGCCAGCAGCTTGGTTACCGGGACAGGCCAAGAGACCCAGTACTTC.

The chain has TRBV7-2 and TRBJ2-1, with 8 bases that match TRBD2. This CDR3 is 14 amino acids long. V gave up 4 bases and J gave up 8 bases; unmatched junction bases: 7. Germline V gene lookup returns CDR1 SGHTA and CDR2 FQGNSA. DNA for the CDR3: TGTGCCAGCAGCTCGGGACTAGGTGTCTATGAGCAGTTCTTC. This encodes CASSSGLGVYEQFF.

The chain is built from TRBV7-8 and TRBJ2-1; no definite D call. Germline-derived CDR1 and CDR2 are SGHVS and FQNEAQ. This CDR3 comprises 13 residues. Between the trimmed V and J ends, which lost 5 bases and 9 bases, there was a span of 14 bases. CDR3 coding DNA: TGTGCCAGCAGCGAACCTGGCGTACGTGAGCAGTTCTTC. It codes for CASSEPGVREQFF. Full variable domain (missing parts from reference TRBV7-8 and TRBJ2-1): GAGVSQSPRYKVAKRGQDVALRCDPISGHVSLFWYQQALGQGPEFLTYFQNEAQLDKSGLPSDRFFAERPEGSVSTLKIQRTQQEDSAVYLCASSEPGVREQFFGPGTRLTVL.

The genes are TRBV29-1 and TRBJ2-7, with 8 bases lining up with TRBD1. This CDR3 is built from 14 residues. Per the germline V gene, CDR1 is SQVTM and CDR2 is ANQGSEA. Losses at the gene ends were 4 bases for V and 5 bases for J; bases not matched to a gene: 10. The DNA for the CDR3 is TGCAGCGTTGCCCCGAGGACAGGGCGGAACGAGCAGTACTTC. The encoded protein is CSVAPRTGRNEQYF.

The V gene is TRBV29-1, the J gene TRBJ2-3, with D perhaps TRBD2 (5 bases). Germline V gene sequence: CDR1 SQVTM, CDR2 ANQGSEA. The CDR3 has 13 residues. The V gene lost 5 bases and the J gene lost 0 bases, with 9 bases spanning the gap. The CDR3 nucleotides are TGCAGCGTTCGGGAAGGCAGCACAGATACGCAGTATTTT. It encodes CSVREGSTDTQYF.

The chain joins TRBV6-2 or TRBV6-3 to TRBJ2-3; D is possibly TRBD2 (5 bases). CDR1 MNHEY and CDR2 SVGEGT come from the germline V gene. Trimming pared 0 bases from V and 6 bases from J, leaving 10 bases between. The CDR3 contains 14 residues. The CDR3 region is CASSYSLDADTQYF. The CDR3 DNA is TGTGCCAGCAGTTACTCACTAGACGCTGATACGCAGTATTTT.

This chain joins TRBV21-1 and TRBJ2-7; no DNA check was done on the table's D call, TRBD2. TRBV21-1 has pseudogene status. This CDR3 region has 16 residues. For the CDR3, the DNA is TGTGCCAGCAGCTTACCCGGGGCGGGAGAAGTCGCCGAGCAGTACTTC. Amino acid sequence: CASSLPGAGEVAEQYF.

The J gene is TRBJ2-3, the V gene TRBV29-1, with D perhaps being TRBD1 or TRBD2 (5 bases each). CDR3 length: 12 residues. V shed 7 bases and J shed 4 bases, with 12 bases lying between them. The germline V gene encodes CDR1 SQVTM and CDR2 ANQGSEA. The CDR3 loop reads CSAAGTSDTQYF. CDR3 coding DNA: TGCAGCGCGGCCGGGACGTCAGATACGCAGTATTTT.

The chain's CDR3 is CASSPTWLAGEADTQYF. CDR3 coding DNA: TGTGCCAGCAGCCCCACGTGGCTAGCGGGAGAGGCAGATACGCAGTATTTT. This chain links TRBV7-6 with TRBJ2-3; TRBD2 aligns across 10 bases. V was clipped by 5 bases and J by 4 bases; unmatched bases: 12. Germline CDR1 reads SGHVS; CDR2 reads FNYEAQ. The CDR3 spans 17 residues.

The rearrangement links TRBV19 to TRBJ1-4, with a tentative D call TRBD1 (6 bases). Trimming cost V 6 bases and J 8 bases, with 19 bases left between them. The germline gives CDR1 LNHDA, CDR2 SQIVND (reference sequence). The CDR3 spans 15 residues. CDR3 coding DNA: TGTGCCAGTAGCCAAGGAAGGGGACATGAGGAAAAACTGTTTTTT. Residues: CASSQGRGHEEKLFF.

The chain recombines TRBV24-1 with TRBJ2-4; a weak D match, TRBD2 (5 bases). From germline, CDR1 is KGHDR and CDR2 SFDVKD. Trimming stripped 2 bases from V and 9 bases from J, with 13 bases between. This CDR3 has 14 amino acids. Here the CDR3 reads CATSDSRGLSIQYF. DNA for the CDR3: TGTGCCACCAGTGATTCCCGGGGTTTGAGCATTCAGTACTTC.

This chain links TRBV20-1 with TRBJ2-7; the D gene is possibly TRBD1 (6 bases). The germline gives CDR1 DFQATT, CDR2 SNEGSKA (reference sequence). The V end was cut by 3 bases, the J end by 5 bases, with 14 bases between. This CDR3 region has 13 residues. The CDR3: CSASDRTGNEQYF. DNA for the CDR3: TGCAGTGCTAGTGACAGGACGGGCAACGAGCAGTACTTC.

The chain combines TRBV28 with TRBJ1-1; D not certain. The CDR3 contains 15 residues. Looked up from germline, CDR1 is MDHEN and CDR2 is SYDVKM. The V and J ends lost 6 bases and 4 bases respectively, with 18 bases between them. DNA for the CDR3: TGTGCCAGCAGGCCGGATTTCCGAGGACTCACTGAAGCTTTCTTT. This encodes CASRPDFRGLTEAFF.

The chain couples TRBV6-5 to TRBJ1-6; D is unresolved. The CDR3 sequence is 13 residues long. Per the germline V gene, CDR1 is MNHEY and CDR2 is SVGAGI. V was pared by 8 bases and J by 2 bases, with 7 bases between. The CDR3 DNA reads TGTGCCAGCTGGGCCCCCTATAATTCACCCCTCCACTTT. Its protein product is CASWAPYNSPLHF.

The rearrangement joins TRBV7-2 to TRBJ1-6; 9 bases agree with TRBD1. Trimming took 5 bases from V and 6 from J; bases not matched to a gene: 2. The CDR3 spans 14 residues. Looked up from germline, CDR1 is SGHTA and CDR2 is FQGNSA. The CDR3 coding sequence is TGTGCCAGCAGCCGGGACAGGGCTAATTCACCCCTCCACTTT. Translating it yields CASSRDRANSPLHF.

This clone was seen a single time. The chain uses TRBV3-1 (or the pseudogene TRBV3-2) and TRBJ2-1, with 7 bases that match TRBD2. V lost 0 bases, J lost 8 bases, and 7 bases stayed unmatched. Germline V CDR1 and CDR2: LGHDT, YNNKEL (reference sequence). This CDR3 spans 15 amino acids. Written as DNA, the CDR3 is TGTGCCAGCAGCCAAGATTTAGCGGGTGGGGATGAGCAGTTCTTC. It specifies CASSQDLAGGDEQFF.

This sequence joins TRBV2 and TRBJ1-4, with D possibly being TRBD1 (5 bases). The germline V gene has CDR1 SNHLY and CDR2 FYNNEI. Trimming removed 4 bases at V and 8 bases at J, with 17 bases between. CDR3 length: 15 residues. Here the CDR3 DNA reads TGTGCCAGCAGTGTCCGGGGCACGCCAGTCGAAAAACTGTTTTTT. This codes for CASSVRGTPVEKLFF.

The table lists this clone with a count of one. The chain recombines TRBV2 with TRBJ1-1; 7 bases line up with TRBD1. V was clipped by 6 bases and J by 6 bases; unmatched bases: 4. This CDR3 comprises 12 residues. From germline, CDR1 is SNHLY and CDR2 FYNNEI. The CDR3 DNA reads as TGTGCCAGCAGGACAGGGAGGTCTGAAGCTTTCTTT. It specifies CASRTGRSEAFF.

J is TRBJ2-1 and V is TRBV6-2 or TRBV6-3, with a possible D match to TRBD2 (7 bases). This CDR3 is 14 amino acids long. The germline gives CDR1 MNHEY, CDR2 SVGEGT. Trimming removed 1 base at V and 8 bases at J, with 12 bases between. The CDR3 sequence is CASSYWGGRDEQFF. In DNA, the CDR3 is TGTGCCAGCAGTTACTGGGGGGGGCGGGATGAGCAGTTCTTC.

This chain uses TRBV6-4 with TRBJ2-5; perhaps TRBD1 as D (6 bases). Trimming took 6 bases from V and 4 from J, leaving 27 bases between them. This CDR3 region has 18 residues. Germline V CDR1 and CDR2: MRHNA, SNTAGT. The CDR3 nucleotides are TGTGCCAGCAGCCCGAAGGTCAGGGGTATAACCGGAAGAGAGACCCAGTACTTC. This gives the protein CASSPKVRGITGRETQYF.

Worth noting for this clone: The same CDR3 arises from other DNA sequences in this sample as well. The chain combines TRBV5-1 with TRBJ2-6, with D possibly called TRBD1 or TRBD2 (6 bases each). The CDR3 extends over 19 amino acids. The V gene lost 5 bases and the J gene lost 3 bases, with 24 bases spanning the gap. Germline V gene sequence: CDR1 SGHRS, CDR2 YFSETQ. The CDR3 region is CASSLQYPGGWGGANVLTF. CDR3 nucleotide sequence: TGCGCCAGCAGTTTACAGTACCCCGGGGGCTGGGGTGGGGCCAACGTCCTGACTTTC. Drawing the rest from reference TRBV5-1 and TRBJ2-6, the complete variable domain is KAGVTQTPRYLIKTRGQQVTLSCSPISGHRSVSWYQQTPGQGLQFLFEYFSETQRNKGNFPGRFSGRQFSNSRSEMNVSTLELGDSALYLCASSLQYPGGWGGANVLTFGAGSRLTVL.

V usage is TRBV6-5 and J usage is TRBJ1-1; D not resolved. V shed 7 bases and J shed 0 bases, with 15 bases lying between them. Germline CDR1 MNHEY, CDR2 SVGAGI. The CDR3 has 15 amino acids. The CDR3 DNA is TGTGCCAGCACTTTACGGGCGCCCATGAACACTGAAGCTTTCTTT. Translating gives CASTLRAPMNTEAFF.

The chain is built from TRBV7-2 and TRBJ2-7, with 9 nucleotides matching TRBD1. With V trimmed by 5 bases and J by 5 bases, 10 bases remained unmatched. Germline V gene data show CDR1 as SGHTA and CDR2 as FQGNSA. CDR3 length: 15 amino acids. The DNA of the CDR3 is TGTGCCAGCAGCCCACAGGGGGCGCACCCCCACGAGCAGTACTTC. It yields the protein CASSPQGAHPHEQYF.

The V and J genes are TRBV27 and TRBJ1-1, with D possibly matching TRBD1 (6 bases). The CDR3 loop spans 14 amino acids. Germline loops: CDR1 MNHEY, CDR2 SMNVEV (reference sequence). V dropped 6 bases and J dropped 3 bases, with 14 bases sitting between them. CDR3 region: CASRAQGGDTEAFF. CDR3 nucleotides: TGTGCCAGCAGAGCACAGGGAGGGGACACTGAAGCTTTCTTT.

The J gene is TRBJ1-1, the V gene TRBV15; D is unclear. CDR3 length: 15 residues. Germline V gives CDR1 LNHNV, CDR2 YYDKDF (reference sequence). V gave up 5 bases and J gave up 0 bases, with 13 bases separating them. The CDR3 DNA sequence: TGTGCCACCAGCGCGCGGGGAACAGTGAACACTGAAGCTTTCTTT. Translating gives CATSARGTVNTEAFF. The variable domain in full, with the rest retrieved from reference TRBV15 and TRBJ1-1, is DAMVIQNPRYQVTQFGKPVTLSCSQTLNHNVMYWYQQKSSQAPKLLFHYYDKDFNNEADTPDNFQSRRPNTSFCFLDIRSPGLGDTAMYLCATSARGTVNTEAFFGQGTRLTVV.

V usage is TRBV24-1 and J usage is TRBJ2-2; D is possibly TRBD2 (5 bases). With 9 bases removed from V and 3 bases from J, the gap between germline ends came to 7 bases. The CDR3 runs 12 residues. Germline V lookup: CDR1 KGHDR, CDR2 SFDVKD. CDR3 sequence: CATRGYTGELFF. For the CDR3, the DNA is TGTGCCACCCGAGGGTACACCGGGGAGCTGTTTTTT.

This sequence joins TRBV30 and TRBJ1-2, with D possibly TRBD1 on 5 matching bases. Germline V gene sequence: CDR1 GTSNPN, CDR2 SVGIG (reference sequence). V gave up 1 base and J gave up 8 bases, with 8 bases separating them. The length of the CDR3 is 11 residues. In DNA, the CDR3 is TGTGCCTGGAGTGGGGGGTACGGCTACACCTTC. This encodes CAWSGGYGYTF.

The CDR3 nucleotides read TGTGCCAGCAGTGATCGGGCTAGGAGCCAAGAGACCCAGTACTTC. It codes for CASSDRARSQETQYF. The chain has TRBV25-1 and TRBJ2-5, with D uncertain. The V gene lost 3 bases and the J gene lost 1 base, with 12 bases spanning the gap. The CDR3 contains 15 residues. Looked up from germline, CDR1 is MGHDK and CDR2 is SYGVNS.